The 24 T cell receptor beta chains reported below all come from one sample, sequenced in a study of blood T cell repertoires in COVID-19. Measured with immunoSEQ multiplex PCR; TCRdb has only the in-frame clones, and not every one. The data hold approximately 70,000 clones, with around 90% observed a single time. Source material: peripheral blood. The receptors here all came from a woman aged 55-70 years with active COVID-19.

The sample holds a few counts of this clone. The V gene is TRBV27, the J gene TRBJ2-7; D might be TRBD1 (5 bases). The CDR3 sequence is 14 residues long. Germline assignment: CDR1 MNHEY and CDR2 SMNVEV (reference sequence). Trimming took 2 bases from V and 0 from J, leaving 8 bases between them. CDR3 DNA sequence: TGTGCCAGCAGTTTAAGACAGCGCTCCTACGAGCAGTACTTC. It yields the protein CASSLRQRSYEQYF.

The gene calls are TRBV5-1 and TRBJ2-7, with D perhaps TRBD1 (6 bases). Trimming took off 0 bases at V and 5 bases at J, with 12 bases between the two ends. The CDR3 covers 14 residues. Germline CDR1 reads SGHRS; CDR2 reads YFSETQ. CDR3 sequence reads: CASSLELGADEQYF. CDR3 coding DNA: TGCGCCAGCAGCTTGGAATTGGGGGCGGACGAGCAGTACTTC. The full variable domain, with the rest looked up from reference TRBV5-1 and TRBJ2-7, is KAGVTQTPRYLIKTRGQQVTLSCSPISGHRSVSWYQQTPGQGLQFLFEYFSETQRNKGNFPGRFSGRQFSNSRSEMNVSTLELGDSALYLCASSLELGADEQYFGPGTRLTVT.

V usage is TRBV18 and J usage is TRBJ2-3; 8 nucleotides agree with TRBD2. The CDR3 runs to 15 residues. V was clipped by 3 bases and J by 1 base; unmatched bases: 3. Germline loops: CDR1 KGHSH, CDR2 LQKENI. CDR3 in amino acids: CASSPATSGTDTQYF. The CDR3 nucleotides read TGTGCCAGCTCACCGGCGACTAGCGGCACAGATACGCAGTATTTT.

CDR3 DNA: TGTGCCAGCAGCCAAACGGGGACCGGGGAGCTGTTTTTT. Translation gives CASSQTGTGELFF. V usage is TRBV11-2 and J usage is TRBJ2-2; D perhaps matches TRBD2 (5 bases). The V and J ends lost 5 bases and 5 bases respectively, with 9 bases between them. The CDR3 extends over 13 amino acids. CDR1 and CDR2 from the germline V gene are SGHAT and FQNNGV.

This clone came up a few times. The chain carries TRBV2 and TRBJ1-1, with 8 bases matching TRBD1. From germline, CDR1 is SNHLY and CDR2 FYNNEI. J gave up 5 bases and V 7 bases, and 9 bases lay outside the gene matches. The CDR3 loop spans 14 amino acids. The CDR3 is CASTEDRGGTEAFF. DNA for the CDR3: TGTGCCAGCACCGAAGACAGGGGAGGGACTGAAGCTTTCTTT.

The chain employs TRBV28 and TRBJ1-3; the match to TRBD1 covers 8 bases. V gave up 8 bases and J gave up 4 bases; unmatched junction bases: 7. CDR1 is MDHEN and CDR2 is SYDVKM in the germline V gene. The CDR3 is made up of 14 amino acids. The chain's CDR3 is CASASRGRGNTIYF. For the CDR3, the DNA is TGTGCCAGCGCTTCCAGGGGGCGAGGAAACACCATATATTTT.

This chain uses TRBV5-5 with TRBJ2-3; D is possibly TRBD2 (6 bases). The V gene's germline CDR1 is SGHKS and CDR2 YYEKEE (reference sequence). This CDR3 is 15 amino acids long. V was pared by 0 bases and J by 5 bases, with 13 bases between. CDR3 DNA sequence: TGTGCCAGCAGCTTGGTGTCGGGAGTACAAGATACGCAGTATTTT. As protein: CASSLVSGVQDTQYF. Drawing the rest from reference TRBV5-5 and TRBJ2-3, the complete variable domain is DAGVTQSPTHLIKTRGQQVTLRCSPISGHKSVSWYQQVLGQGPQFIFQYYEKEERGRGNFPDRFSARQFPNYSSELNVNALLLGDSALYLCASSLVSGVQDTQYFGPGTRLTVL.

The CDR3 DNA reads TGTGCCAGCAGCTCGGGTCACCCCTATAATTCACCCCTCCACTTT. This sequence encodes CASSSGHPYNSPLHF. The chain has TRBV7-9 and TRBJ1-6; D not resolved. Trimming removed 4 bases from V and 2 bases from J, with 9 bases in between. CDR1 SEHNR and CDR2 FQNEAQ come from the germline V gene (reference sequence). The CDR3 loop spans 15 amino acids. The full variable domain, in which reference TRBV7-9 and TRBJ1-6 provide the parts outside the CDR3, is DTGVSQNPRHKITKRGQNVTFRCDPISEHNRLYWYRQTLGQGPEFLTYFQNEAQLEKSRLLSDRFSAERPKGSFSTLEIQRTEQGDSAMYLCASSSGHPYNSPLHFGNGTRLTVT.

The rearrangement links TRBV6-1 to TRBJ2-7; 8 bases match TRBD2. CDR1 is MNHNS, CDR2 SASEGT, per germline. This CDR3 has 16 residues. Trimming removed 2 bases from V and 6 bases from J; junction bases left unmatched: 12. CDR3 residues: CASSEPSGYADGEQYF. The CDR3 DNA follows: TGTGCCAGCAGTGAACCTAGCGGGTATGCGGACGGCGAGCAGTACTTC.

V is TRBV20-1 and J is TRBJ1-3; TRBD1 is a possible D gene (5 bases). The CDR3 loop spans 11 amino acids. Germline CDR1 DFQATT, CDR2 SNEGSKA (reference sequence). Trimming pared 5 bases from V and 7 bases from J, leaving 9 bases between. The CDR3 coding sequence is TGCAGTGCTGGCCAGGGTAACACCATATATTTT. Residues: CSAGQGNTIYF.

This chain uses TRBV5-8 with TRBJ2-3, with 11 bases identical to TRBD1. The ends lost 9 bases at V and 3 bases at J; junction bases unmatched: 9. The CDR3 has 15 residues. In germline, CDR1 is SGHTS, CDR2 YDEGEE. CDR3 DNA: TGTGCCACCACGAGGACAGGGGGCCATACAGATACGCAGTATTTT. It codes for CATTRTGGHTDTQYF.

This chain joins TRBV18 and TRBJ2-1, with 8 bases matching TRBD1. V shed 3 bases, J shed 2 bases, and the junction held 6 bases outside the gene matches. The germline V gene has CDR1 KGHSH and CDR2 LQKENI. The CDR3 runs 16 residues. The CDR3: CASSPDRTGPYNEQFF. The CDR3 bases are TGTGCCAGCTCACCGGATAGGACAGGGCCCTACAATGAGCAGTTCTTC.

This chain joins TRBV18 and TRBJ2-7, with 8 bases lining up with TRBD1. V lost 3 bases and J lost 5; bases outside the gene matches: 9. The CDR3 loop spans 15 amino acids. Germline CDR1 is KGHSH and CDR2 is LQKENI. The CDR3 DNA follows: TGTGCCAGCTCACCTAAGACAGGGGTCACCCACGAGCAGTACTTC. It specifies CASSPKTGVTHEQYF.

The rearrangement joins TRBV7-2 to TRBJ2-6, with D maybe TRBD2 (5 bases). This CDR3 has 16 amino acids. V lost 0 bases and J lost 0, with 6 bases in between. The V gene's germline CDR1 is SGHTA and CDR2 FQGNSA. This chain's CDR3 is CASSLATSSGANVLTF. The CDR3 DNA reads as TGTGCCAGCAGCTTAGCTACTAGCTCTGGGGCCAACGTCCTGACTTTC.

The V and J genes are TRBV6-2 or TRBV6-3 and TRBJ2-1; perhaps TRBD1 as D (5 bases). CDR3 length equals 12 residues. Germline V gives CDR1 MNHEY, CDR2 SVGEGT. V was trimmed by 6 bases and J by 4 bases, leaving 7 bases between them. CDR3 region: CASSKGYNEQFF. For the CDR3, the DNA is TGTGCCAGCAGCAAGGGGTACAATGAGCAGTTCTTC.

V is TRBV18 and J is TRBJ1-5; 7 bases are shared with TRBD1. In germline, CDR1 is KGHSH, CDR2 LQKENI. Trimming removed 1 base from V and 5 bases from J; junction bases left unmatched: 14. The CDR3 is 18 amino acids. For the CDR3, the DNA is TGTGCCAGCTCACCACTCAACACAGGGGTCTGGCGGGATCAGCCCCAGCATTTT. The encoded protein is CASSPLNTGVWRDQPQHF.

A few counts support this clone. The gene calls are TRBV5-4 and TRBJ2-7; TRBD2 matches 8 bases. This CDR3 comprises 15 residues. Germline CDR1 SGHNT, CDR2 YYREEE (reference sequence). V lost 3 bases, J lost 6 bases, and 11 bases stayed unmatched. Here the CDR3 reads CASSYVTSGSSEQYF. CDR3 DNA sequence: TGTGCCAGCAGCTACGTTACCAGCGGGAGTAGCGAGCAGTACTTC.

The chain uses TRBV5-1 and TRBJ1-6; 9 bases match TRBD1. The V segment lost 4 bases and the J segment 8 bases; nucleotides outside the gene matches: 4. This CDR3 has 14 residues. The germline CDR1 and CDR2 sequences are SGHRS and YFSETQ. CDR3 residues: CASSLTGGDSPLHF. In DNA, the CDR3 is TGCGCCAGCAGCCTCACAGGGGGCGATTCACCCCTCCACTTT.

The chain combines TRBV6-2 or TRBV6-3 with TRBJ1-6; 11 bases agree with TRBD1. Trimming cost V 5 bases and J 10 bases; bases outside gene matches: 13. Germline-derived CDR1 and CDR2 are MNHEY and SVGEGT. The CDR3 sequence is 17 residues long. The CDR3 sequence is CASSTEWTGGLWSPLHF. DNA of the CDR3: TGTGCCAGCAGTACTGAGTGGACAGGGGGCCTGTGGTCACCCCTCCACTTT.

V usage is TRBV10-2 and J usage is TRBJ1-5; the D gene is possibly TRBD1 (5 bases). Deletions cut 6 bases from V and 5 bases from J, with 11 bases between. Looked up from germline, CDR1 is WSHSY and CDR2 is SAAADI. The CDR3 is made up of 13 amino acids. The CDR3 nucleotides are TGCGCCAGCAGGTACGGGGGGGATCAGCCCCAGCATTTT. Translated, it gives CASRYGGDQPQHF.

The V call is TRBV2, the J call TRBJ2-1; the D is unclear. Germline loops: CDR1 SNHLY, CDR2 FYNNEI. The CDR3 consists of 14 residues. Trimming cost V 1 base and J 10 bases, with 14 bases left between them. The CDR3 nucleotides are TGTGCCAGCAGTGAAGTGCGACCTAGATCAGAGCAGTTCTTC. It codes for CASSEVRPRSEQFF.

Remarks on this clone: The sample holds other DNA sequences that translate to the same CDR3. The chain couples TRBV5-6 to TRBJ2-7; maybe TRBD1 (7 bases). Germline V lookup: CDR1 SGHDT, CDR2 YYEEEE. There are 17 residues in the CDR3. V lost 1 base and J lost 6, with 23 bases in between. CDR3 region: CASSLRGAGRDRGEQYF. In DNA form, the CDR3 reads TGTGCCAGCAGCTTGAGGGGGGCTGGGCGGGACAGAGGCGAGCAGTACTTC.

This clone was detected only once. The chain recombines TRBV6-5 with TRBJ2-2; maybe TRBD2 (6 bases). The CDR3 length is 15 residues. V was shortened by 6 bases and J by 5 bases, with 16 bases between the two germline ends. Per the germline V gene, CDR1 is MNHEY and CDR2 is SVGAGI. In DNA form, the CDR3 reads TGTGCCAGCAGCCCCCAAGCTAGCGTTACCGGGGAGCTGTTTTTT. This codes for CASSPQASVTGELFF.

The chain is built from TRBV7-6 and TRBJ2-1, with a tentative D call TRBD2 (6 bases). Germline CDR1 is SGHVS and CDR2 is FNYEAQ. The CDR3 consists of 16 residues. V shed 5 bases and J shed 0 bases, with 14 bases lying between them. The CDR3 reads CASSPWGSGSYNEQFF. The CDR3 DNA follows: TGTGCCAGCAGCCCCTGGGGTAGCGGCTCCTACAATGAGCAGTTCTTC.